This TCR beta chain was sequenced for a study of cytomegalovirus exposure and HLA in healthy donors. Study-wide results and caveats: According to the study, roughly 160 TCR beta chains were cytomegalovirus-associated.

A remark on this clone: Its specificity is not known.

The ends lost 6 bases at V and 2 bases at J; junction bases unmatched: 8. This CDR3 comprises 16 residues. CDR1 is SNHLY, CDR2 FYNNEI, per germline. PCR primers comprised 60 Vbeta and 13 Jbeta primers. Sequencing used immunoSEQ multiplex PCR; TCRdb keeps in-frame clones, though not all of them. The table lists around 180,000 clones, around 81% of them singletons. The TCR was taken from a woman between 18 and 30 years old in good health and CMV-seropositive. This chain uses TRBV2 with TRBJ2-5; 11 bases line up with TRBD2. The specimen was PBMCs. The CDR3 protein is CASRQRVAGGQETQYF. The CDR3 DNA reads as TGTGCCAGCAGACAAAGGGTAGCGGGGGGGCAAGAGACCCAGTACTTC.